The 11 T cell receptor beta chains presented below share a single source sample, sequenced in a study of blood T cell repertoires in COVID-19. Measured with immunoSEQ multiplex PCR; TCRdb has only the in-frame clones, and not every one. Of tens of thousands of clones in the sample, 65% to 80% are singletons; the top ten hold about 32%. Specimen: peripheral blood. The receptors originated from a human donor in a cohort sampled during active COVID-19.

This chain joins TRBV6-2 or TRBV6-3 and TRBJ2-2; no definite D call. This CDR3 spans 13 amino acids. V was cut by 4 bases and J by 4 bases, with 7 bases left in between. The germline gives CDR1 MNHEY, CDR2 SVGEGT. The CDR3 region has the DNA TGTGCCAGCAGTTCCCCCGTCACCGGGGAGCTGTTTTTT. Translated: CASSSPVTGELFF.

This chain links TRBV7-6 with TRBJ2-7; D is uncertain. This CDR3 spans 12 amino acids. Germline CDR1 reads SGHVS; CDR2 reads FNYEAQ. V lost 5 bases and J 5 bases, leaving 10 bases between the germline ends. CDR3 region: CASSPVTHEQYF. The CDR3 nucleotides read TGTGCCAGCAGCCCTGTGACTCACGAGCAGTACTTC.

The chain combines TRBV7-3 with TRBJ2-2, with 7 bases aligning to TRBD2. CDR1 is SGHTA, CDR2 FQGTGA, per germline. The CDR3 has 15 amino acids. Trimming cost V 9 bases and J 5 bases; bases outside gene matches: 12. CDR3 bases: TGTGCCAGTGGAGGGCTTGGGACTAAAACCGGGGAGCTGTTTTTT. Residues: CASGGLGTKTGELFF.

The genes are TRBV11-3 and TRBJ2-3; a weak D match, TRBD2 (6 bases). CDR3 length: 15 residues. The germline V and J ends were trimmed by 0 bases and 4 bases, with 11 bases remaining between them. Germline V gene data show CDR1 as SGHNT and CDR2 as YENEEA. CDR3 sequence reads: CASSLDGTVSDTQYF. The CDR3 DNA reads TGTGCCAGCAGCTTAGACGGGACTGTTTCAGATACGCAGTATTTT.

V and J are TRBV6-1 and TRBJ1-1; possibly TRBD1 for D (6 bases). The V gene's germline CDR1 is MNHNS and CDR2 SASEGT. This CDR3 contains 17 residues. The ends were cut back, 3 bases at V and 0 bases at J, with 17 bases in the middle. The CDR3 protein is CASSDQGQGIMNTEAFF. The CDR3 DNA reads TGTGCCAGCAGTGACCAGGGGCAGGGAATCATGAACACTGAAGCTTTCTTT.

This clone was picked up a small number of times. This chain joins TRBV19 and TRBJ1-3, with TRBD1 as a possible D gene (6 bases). The CDR3 is made up of 18 amino acids. Trimming left V 7 bases short and J 0 bases short, with 22 bases between. CDR1 LNHDA and CDR2 SQIVND come from the germline V gene (reference sequence). CDR3 region: CASTPRGRVDSSGNTIYF. The CDR3 DNA sequence: TGTGCCAGTACCCCCCGGGGTAGGGTGGACAGCTCTGGAAACACCATATATTTT.

The rearrangement uses TRBV6-5 and TRBJ1-2, with 8 bases matching TRBD1. With 10 bases clipped from V and 6 bases from J, the junction kept 7 bases outside the gene matches. In germline, CDR1 is MNHEY, CDR2 SVGAGI. The CDR3 extends over 12 amino acids. Written as DNA, the CDR3 is TGTGCCATCCGACAGGGGAAGGATGGCTACACCTTC. Protein sequence: CAIRQGKDGYTF.

This sequence joins TRBV7-8 and TRBJ1-2; 9 bases map to TRBD1. V gave up 2 bases and J gave up 8 bases; unmatched junction bases: 12. Germline loops: CDR1 SGHVS, CDR2 FQNEAQ. This CDR3 has 16 residues. This chain's CDR3 is CASSLRGLRDRVGYTF. CDR3 DNA: TGTGCCAGCAGCTTACGGGGATTGAGGGACAGGGTCGGCTACACCTTC.

DNA of the CDR3: TGTGCCAGCAGCTTAGGACTAGCGGGAGGGGAGCAGTACTTC. Translated, it gives CASSLGLAGGEQYF. The chain carries TRBV7-3 and TRBJ2-7; 15 bases fit TRBD2. The CDR3 loop spans 14 amino acids. The V and J ends lost 2 bases and 7 bases, in that order; junction bases with no gene match: 0. Germline V gives CDR1 SGHTA, CDR2 FQGTGA.

The chain uses TRBV30 and TRBJ2-7; 7 nucleotides align to TRBD1. The CDR3 extends over 12 amino acids. Losses at the gene ends were 2 bases for V and 3 bases for J; bases not matched to a gene: 1. Germline V CDR1 and CDR2: GTSNPN, SVGIG (reference sequence). CDR3 in DNA: TGTGCCTGGAGTAGGACAGGCTACGAGCAGTACTTC. It specifies CAWSRTGYEQYF.

This sequence joins TRBV9 and TRBJ2-3, with D possibly matching TRBD2 (5 bases). The CDR3 loop spans 15 amino acids. The V end lost 7 bases, the J end lost 3 bases, and 18 bases lay between the germline ends. Germline values: CDR1 SGDLS, CDR2 YYNGEE. The CDR3 loop reads CASCEREGRTDTQYF. CDR3 DNA sequence: TGTGCCAGCTGCGAGCGAGAGGGTCGAACAGATACGCAGTATTTT.